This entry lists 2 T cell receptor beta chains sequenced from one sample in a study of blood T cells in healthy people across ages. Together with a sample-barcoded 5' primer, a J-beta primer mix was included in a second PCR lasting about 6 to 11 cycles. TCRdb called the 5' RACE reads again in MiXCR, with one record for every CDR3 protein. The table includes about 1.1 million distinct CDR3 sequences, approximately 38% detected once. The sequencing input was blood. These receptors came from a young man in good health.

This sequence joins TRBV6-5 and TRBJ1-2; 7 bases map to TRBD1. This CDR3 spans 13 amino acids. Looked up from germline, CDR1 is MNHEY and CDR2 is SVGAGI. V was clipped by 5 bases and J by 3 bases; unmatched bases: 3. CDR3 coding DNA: TGTGCCAGCAGTGACACAGGGGACTATGGCTACACCTTC. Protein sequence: CASSDTGDYGYTF.

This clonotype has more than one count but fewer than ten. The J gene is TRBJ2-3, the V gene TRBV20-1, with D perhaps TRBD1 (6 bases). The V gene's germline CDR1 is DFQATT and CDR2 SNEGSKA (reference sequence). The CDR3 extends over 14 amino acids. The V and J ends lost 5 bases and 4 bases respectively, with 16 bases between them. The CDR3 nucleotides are TGCAGTGCTCTTCGACAGGCTCGCGCAGATACGCAGTATTTT. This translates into CSALRQARADTQYF.